This T cell receptor (beta chain) originates from a study of T cells in women clearing cervical HPV infection. Overall study findings and caveats: Associations may precede or follow infection; HPV-specific or memory T cells were not isolated. CIN3+ cases had significantly higher TCR richness than controls; evenness did not differ.

Note on this clone: Its target is not known. From the germline J gene comes the end of the CDR3, since the read stops 3 residues before it.

The assay was immunoSEQ multiplex PCR, and TCRdb's table has in-frame clones only and misses some. This listing includes 30,000 to 35,000 clones. Germline CDR1 GTSNPN, CDR2 SVGIG (reference sequence). V lost 0 bases, J lost 7 bases, and 13 bases lay in between. The CDR3 totals 14 residues. The TCR sequence derives from a woman between 18 and 70 years old with a cervical HPV16 infection that either progressed to CIN3+ or cleared (not recorded which). Sequenced sample: blood buffy coat. The chain joins TRBV30 to TRBJ2-1; D gene ambiguous. CDR3 DNA (partial): TGTGCCTGGAGTGTACTCCGCGGCTCAAATGAG. Residues: CAWSVLRGSNE. The whole CDR3 is CAWSVLRGSNEQFF.